What follows is one T cell receptor (beta chain) and its context. The RNA, about 0.5 to 1 ug, was put through reverse transcription using random hexamers. The method of amplification for TCR beta CDR3 was immunoSEQ multiplex PCR, covering 54 Vbeta and 13 Jbeta. One entry per CDR3 protein, called by TCRdb with MiXCR from the immunoSEQ multiplex PCR reads. The data show under 150,000 distinct CDR3 sequences, 90% to 96% seen once. The data derive from a study of CD8 T cells in Susac syndrome. V shed 8 bases and J shed 4 bases, with 15 bases lying between them. Germline loops: CDR1 MDHEN, CDR2 SYDVKM. The CDR3 totals 15 residues.

Sample: CD4+ T cells from PBMCs. This TCR was sampled from a human donor with Susac syndrome. The genes are TRBV28 and TRBJ2-6; D is unclear. The CDR3 sequence: CASRPPGLGANVLTF. In nucleotides, the CDR3 is TGTGCCAGCCGACCCCCGGGCCTAGGGGCCAACGTCCTGACTTTC.